Shown below are 23 T cell receptor beta chains from a single sample sequenced in a study of CD8+CD57+ T cells in acquired aplastic anemia. Template material for TCR beta VDJ and CDR3 profiling consisted of genomic DNA. TCRdb re-called the reads with MiXCR, one entry per CDR3 protein. The data hold 450,000 to 600,000 distinct CDR3 sequences, with around 32% observed a single time. Flow cytometry had shown expanded CD8+CD57+ cells in the patients chosen for sequencing. The sequencing input was sorted CD4+, CD8+, or CD8+CD57+ T cells (not recorded which) from PBMCs. Source of these receptors: a human donor with aplastic anemia.

J is TRBJ2-7 and V is TRBV12-3 or TRBV12-4; 7 bases align to TRBD1. The CDR3 sequence is 13 residues long. Unmatched junction bases numbered 5, after V lost 5 bases and J lost 4 bases. The CDR3 here is CASSPPQGYEQYF. For the CDR3, the DNA is TGTGCCAGCAGTCCACCACAGGGGTACGAGCAGTACTTC.

This clonotype was found many times. The CDR3 DNA is TGTGCCAGCAGCTTAGGAGAGACCGGGGAGCTGTTTTTT. This encodes CASSLGETGELFF. The chain uses TRBV7-6 and TRBJ2-2; D is unclear. Trimming removed 1 base at V and 5 bases at J, with 5 bases between. There are 13 residues in the CDR3. Looked up from germline, CDR1 is SGHVS and CDR2 is FNYEAQ. The full variable domain, its missing parts supplied by reference TRBV7-6 and TRBJ2-2, is GAGVSQSPRYKVTKRGQDVALRCDPISGHVSLYWYRQALGQGPEFLTYFNYEAQQDKSGLPNDRFSAERPEGSISTLTIQRTEQRDSAMYRCASSLGETGELFFGEGSRLTVL.

This chain joins TRBV30 and TRBJ1-5, with D maybe TRBD1 (6 bases). V was cut by 3 bases and J by 6 bases, with 15 bases left in between. CDR3 size: 14 residues. Germline lookup yields CDR1 GTSNPN and CDR2 SVGIG (reference sequence). CDR3 DNA sequence: TGTGCCTGGAGGCCTACAGGGTCGGCTCAGCCCCAGCATTTT. It encodes CAWRPTGSAQPQHF.

The rearrangement links TRBV6-1 to TRBJ2-7; D is perhaps TRBD1 or TRBD2 (5 bases each). This CDR3 is built from 12 residues. The ends were cut back, 8 bases at V and 0 bases at J, with 8 bases in the middle. Germline V lookup: CDR1 MNHNS, CDR2 SASEGT. The CDR3 DNA reads as TGTGCCAGCCGGGACGTCTCCTACGAGCAGTACTTC. It specifies CASRDVSYEQYF.

The sample holds many counts of this clonotype. This rearrangement joins TRBV29-1 to TRBJ2-2; 11 positions match TRBD2. The V and J ends lost 7 bases and 5 bases, in that order; junction bases with no gene match: 9. The CDR3 runs 15 residues. Germline V gene lookup returns CDR1 SQVTM and CDR2 ANQGSEA. This CDR3 is CSATTLAGGTGELFF. Here the CDR3 DNA reads TGCAGCGCCACAACCTTAGCGGGGGGGACCGGGGAGCTGTTTTTT.

A few counts support this clonotype. The chain employs TRBV12-3 or TRBV12-4 and TRBJ1-2, with 8 bases that match TRBD1. This CDR3 is 15 amino acids long. V shed 1 base, J shed 7 bases, and the junction held 8 bases outside the gene matches. In DNA, the CDR3 is TGTGCCAGCAGTTTAGGGTCAGGGGGCGCGGGTGGCTACACCTTC. Translated: CASSLGSGGAGGYTF.

The chain carries TRBV24-1 and TRBJ2-5; 9 bases fit TRBD2. Germline V gives CDR1 KGHDR, CDR2 SFDVKD. J was trimmed by 6 bases and V by 5 bases; bases with no gene match: 6. The CDR3 consists of 14 residues. The CDR3 reads CATSVGTSTKTQYF. The CDR3 bases are TGTGCCACCAGTGTGGGGACTAGCACGAAGACCCAGTACTTC.

The rearrangement uses TRBV2 and TRBJ2-5, with 8 bases lining up with TRBD1. This CDR3 is built from 15 residues. V gave up 1 base and J gave up 3 bases; unmatched junction bases: 4. Germline V gene data show CDR1 as SNHLY and CDR2 as FYNNEI. CDR3 protein: CASSEDRGIEETQYF. CDR3 DNA: TGTGCCAGCAGTGAAGACAGGGGGATTGAAGAGACCCAGTACTTC.

This clonotype has only one observation. V gene TRBV29-1 combines with J gene TRBJ1-4, with D possibly being TRBD1 (5 bases). Germline V lookup: CDR1 SQVTM, CDR2 ANQGSEA. Trimming removed 1 base from V and 5 bases from J, with 11 bases in between. The CDR3 length is 14 residues. The CDR3 loop reads CSVEGRGSNEKLFF. Here the CDR3 DNA reads TGCAGCGTTGAAGGTCGGGGGTCGAATGAAAAACTGTTTTTT. The variable domain in full, with the rest retrieved from reference TRBV29-1 and TRBJ1-4, is SAVISQKPSRDICQRGTSLTIQCQVDSQVTMMFWYRQQPGQSLTLIATANQGSEATYESGFVIDKFPISRPNLTFSTLTVSNMSPEDSSIYLCSVEGRGSNEKLFFGSGTQLSVL.

The CDR3 bases are TGCAGTGCGCCGGGGGGGGGCGAAACAACTAATGAAAAACTGTTTTTT. Amino acid sequence: CSAPGGGETTNEKLFF. The genes are TRBV20-1 and TRBJ1-4; D possibly corresponds to TRBD1 (6 bases). Germline-derived CDR1 and CDR2 are DFQATT and SNEGSKA (reference sequence). Deletions cut 6 bases from V and 0 bases from J, with 17 bases between. The CDR3 runs 16 residues.

This clonotype was counted ten times or more. The V gene is TRBV19, the J gene TRBJ2-5; unclear D gene. Trimming cost V 2 bases and J 2 bases, with 6 bases left between them. The CDR3 spans 13 residues. The germline V gene has CDR1 LNHDA and CDR2 SQIVND (reference sequence). The CDR3 nucleotides are TGTGCCAGTAGTATACAGGTACAAGAGACCCAGTACTTC. Amino acids: CASSIQVQETQYF. The full variable domain, with the rest looked up from reference TRBV19 and TRBJ2-5, is DGGITQSPKYLFRKEGQNVTLSCEQNLNHDAMYWYRQDPGQGLRLIYYSQIVNDFQKGDIAEGYSVSREKKESFPLTVTSAQKNPTAFYLCASSIQVQETQYFGPGTRLLVL.

This clonotype was recorded many times. The rearrangement uses TRBV20-1 and TRBJ1-2, with TRBD1 matching 7 bases. The CDR3 spans 13 residues. Germline V gene lookup returns CDR1 DFQATT and CDR2 SNEGSKA (reference sequence). Trimming took 1 base from V and 5 from J; bases not matched to a gene: 4. As DNA, the CDR3 is TGCAGTGCTAGAGCAGGGGGATCGTATGGCTACACCTTC. Encoded protein: CSARAGGSYGYTF.

This clonotype was counted ten times or more. This rearrangement joins TRBV2 to TRBJ1-1; D gene unclear. V lost 4 bases and J lost 5, with 5 bases in between. The CDR3 consists of 11 residues. The V gene's germline CDR1 is SNHLY and CDR2 FYNNEI. CDR3 region: CASSVRTEAFF. In DNA, the CDR3 is TGTGCCAGCAGTGTTCGAACTGAAGCTTTCTTT.

A single count supports this clonotype. J is TRBJ2-5 and V is TRBV7-9; the D is unclear. Germline CDR1 is SEHNR and CDR2 is FQNEAQ (reference sequence). Trimming took off 2 bases at V and 5 bases at J, with 9 bases between the two ends. This CDR3 region has 13 residues. This chain's CDR3 is CASSLWTGETQYF. The CDR3 DNA is TGTGCCAGCAGCTTATGGACCGGGGAGACCCAGTACTTC.

The sample holds many counts of this clonotype. The chain uses TRBV19 and TRBJ1-2; D gene uncertain. The CDR3 loop spans 15 amino acids. The ends were cut back, 6 bases at V and 5 bases at J, with 19 bases in the middle. Germline V lookup: CDR1 LNHDA, CDR2 SQIVND (reference sequence). The CDR3 DNA reads as TGTGCCAGTAGCCCCGGACCGATACTGGGGTATGGCTACACCTTC. It encodes CASSPGPILGYGYTF.

The V gene is TRBV20-1, the J gene TRBJ2-1, with 9 bases fitting TRBD1. CDR1 and CDR2 (germline): DFQATT, SNEGSKA (reference sequence). The trim removed 6 bases at V and 9 bases at J, leaving 3 bases unmatched. This CDR3 contains 11 residues. The CDR3 loop reads CSAGTGFEQFF. The CDR3 DNA reads as TGCAGTGCCGGGACAGGGTTTGAGCAGTTCTTC.

This clonotype was recorded a few times. V is TRBV28 and J is TRBJ2-7; D is possibly TRBD2 (6 bases). There are 14 residues in the CDR3. The germline V and J ends were trimmed by 5 bases and 0 bases, with 11 bases remaining between them. CDR1 is MDHEN and CDR2 is SYDVKM in the germline V gene. The CDR3 is CASSKTGLSYEQYF. In DNA, the CDR3 is TGTGCCAGCAGTAAAACGGGACTCTCCTACGAGCAGTACTTC.

This clonotype was seen a handful of times. As DNA, the CDR3 is TGTGCCAGCAGTTACAATCGCGGGACAGTCTATAATTCACCCCTCCACTTT. Its translation is CASSYNRGTVYNSPLHF. The chain carries TRBV6-5 and TRBJ1-6, with 7 bases lining up with TRBD1. Per the germline V gene, CDR1 is MNHEY and CDR2 is SVGAGI. The CDR3 has 17 residues. Trimming at V came to 2 bases and at J to 3 bases, leaving 7 bases not matched to a gene.

The sample holds a few counts of this clonotype. The gene calls are TRBV11-1 and TRBJ1-1; weak D call: TRBD1 (6 bases). Germline values: CDR1 SGHAT, CDR2 FQDESV (reference sequence). This CDR3 has 16 residues. V was pared by 1 base and J by 5 bases, with 17 bases between. The CDR3 DNA sequence: TGTGCCAGCAGCTTAGGCCTTGGTGGGGGGCTGACTGAAGCTTTCTTT. This encodes CASSLGLGGGLTEAFF.

In regard to this clonotype: A much bigger clone sits one base away, suggesting this may be a read error. The CDR3 spells CASSLFGVDNGQFF. CDR3 nucleotide sequence: TGTGCTAGCAGCTTGTTCGGAGTCGACAATGGGCAGTTCTTC. This sequence joins TRBV7-7 and TRBJ2-1, with D unresolved. Germline values: CDR1 SSHAT, CDR2 FNYEAQ (reference sequence). This CDR3 region has 14 residues.

This clonotype occurred many times. V is TRBV24-1 and J is TRBJ1-2, with TRBD1 matching over 8 bases. The CDR3 consists of 14 residues. Germline-derived CDR1 and CDR2 are KGHDR and SFDVKD. The ends lost 4 bases at V and 4 bases at J; junction bases unmatched: 4. CDR3 loop: CATSDLDRAYGYTF. CDR3 DNA sequence: TGTGCCACCAGTGACCTGGACAGGGCCTATGGCTACACCTTC.

A note on this clonotype: A much larger clone differs from this one at a single base, so this may be a read error. The CDR3 nucleotides read TGTGCCAGCAGCGGAAGGCTTGACGAGCAGTACTTC. Protein: CASSGRLDEQYF. The chain recombines TRBV13 with TRBJ2-7; unclear D gene. The CDR3 runs 12 residues. Germline lookup yields CDR1 PRHDT and CDR2 FYEKMQ (reference sequence). V dropped 5 bases and J dropped 5 bases, with 10 bases sitting between them.

About this clonotype: This may be a read error: a much more frequent sequence differs by one nucleotide. The genes are TRBV2 and TRBJ2-1; TRBD2 matches 9 bases. CDR3 length equals 15 residues. CDR1 and CDR2 (germline): SNHLY, FYNNEI. J was trimmed by 6 bases and V by 5 bases; bases with no gene match: 8. For the CDR3, the DNA is TGTGCCAGCAGTCGTAGCGGGGGATCCAGCAATGAGCAGTTCTTC. Encoded protein: CASSRSGGSSNEQFF.